The source of this T cell receptor beta chain is a study of shared clonotypes between healthy human individuals. The CDR3 sequence is 16 residues long. V lost 1 base and J lost 7, with 16 bases in between. Per the germline V gene, CDR1 is SGHAT and CDR2 is FQNNGV. Clones were read by immunoSEQ multiplex PCR, and TCRdb kept only the in-frame ones, dropping some. The sample lists around 1,000,000 clones, roughly 80% occurring once. Sequencing input: memory CD4+ T cells from PBMCs. Subset given: CD45RA-negative fraction. This TCR was sampled from a man aged 18-30 years in good health. Some clones in this sample may be carry-over from other donors' samples. The chain joins TRBV11-2 to TRBJ1-4, with a possible D match to TRBD1 (5 bases). The CDR3 DNA reads TGTGCCAGCAGCTTAGCAGTGGGGGTCTACGGTGAAAAACTGTTTTTT. Translation gives CASSLAVGVYGEKLFF.